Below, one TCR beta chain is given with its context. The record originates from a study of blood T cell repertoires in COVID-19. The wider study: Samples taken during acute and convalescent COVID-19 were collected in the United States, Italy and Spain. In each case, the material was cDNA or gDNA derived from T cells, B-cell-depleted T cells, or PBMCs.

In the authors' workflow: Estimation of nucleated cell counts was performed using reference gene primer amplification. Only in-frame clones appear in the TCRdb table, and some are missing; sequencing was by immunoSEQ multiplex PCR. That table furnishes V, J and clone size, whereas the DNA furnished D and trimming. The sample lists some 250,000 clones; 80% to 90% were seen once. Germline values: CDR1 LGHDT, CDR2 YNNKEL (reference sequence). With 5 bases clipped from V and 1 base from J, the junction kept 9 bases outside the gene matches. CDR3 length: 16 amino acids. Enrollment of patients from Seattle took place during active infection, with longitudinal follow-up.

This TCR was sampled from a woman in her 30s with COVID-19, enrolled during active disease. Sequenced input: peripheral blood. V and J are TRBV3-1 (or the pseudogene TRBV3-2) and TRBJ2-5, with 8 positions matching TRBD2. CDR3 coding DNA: TGTGCCAGCAGCTCCATTGCGGGGGGCACCCAAGAGACCCAGTACTTC. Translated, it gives CASSSIAGGTQETQYF.